The 8 T cell receptor beta chains in this list originate from one sample, sequenced in a study of T cells in Graves' hyperthyroidism and ophthalmopathy. Amplification of TCR beta CDR3 regions was performed using RNA transcripts as template. During a first-round RT-PCR of the TCR CDR3, the HTBI primer set was used. From the multiplex PCR reads, TCRdb called clonotypes with MiXCR, one entry per CDR3 protein. The table includes under 650,000 distinct CDR3 sequences, 15% to 20% detected once. The sequencing input was blood. Receptors originate from a woman in her twenties or thirties with Graves' hyperthyroidism.

This clonotype showed up many times. The chain has TRBV27 and TRBJ1-6, with no clear D. Germline V CDR1 and CDR2: MNHEY, SMNVEV (reference sequence). The CDR3 spans 12 residues. V was trimmed by 6 bases and J by 10 bases, leaving 10 bases between them. The chain's CDR3 is CASSLPGSPLHF. CDR3 DNA: TGTGCCAGCAGCCTCCCGGGATCACCCCTCCACTTT.

CDR3 in amino acids: CASSQDRGDTQYF. DNA of the CDR3: TGTGCCAGCAGCCAAGATCGGGGAGATACGCAGTATTTT. This chain uses TRBV14 with TRBJ2-3, with TRBD2 as a possible D gene (5 bases). V dropped 0 bases and J dropped 5 bases, with 6 bases sitting between them. Per the germline V gene, CDR1 is SGHDN and CDR2 is FVKESK. The CDR3 sequence is 13 residues long.

This sequence joins TRBV18 and TRBJ1-1, with a possible D match to TRBD1 (6 bases). This CDR3 has 15 residues. Germline V CDR1 and CDR2: KGHSH, LQKENI. Trimming took off 2 bases at V and 13 bases at J, with 23 bases between the two ends. The CDR3 sequence is CASSPFVSTGSGLFF. In DNA form, the CDR3 reads TGTGCCAGCTCACCATTTGTCTCGACAGGTAGCGGCCTTTTCTTT.

The CDR3 sequence is CASSQADRNTEAFF. The CDR3 nucleotides read TGCGCCAGCAGCCAAGCGGACAGGAACACTGAAGCTTTCTTT. The rearrangement uses TRBV4-1 and TRBJ1-1; the D gene is possibly TRBD1 (6 bases). The CDR3 loop spans 14 amino acids. Germline V lookup: CDR1 MGHRA, CDR2 YSYEKL. Deletions cut 1 base from V and 1 base from J, with 7 bases between.

This clonotype appeared many times. The J gene is TRBJ2-7, the V gene TRBV20-1, with a possible D match to TRBD1 (6 bases). Germline CDR1 reads DFQATT; CDR2 reads SNEGSKA (reference sequence). The CDR3 extends over 15 amino acids. Trimming cost V 3 bases and J 7 bases, with 22 bases left between them. The CDR3, as DNA: TGCAGTGCTAGTCCCTTACCGGGACAAGAAGGGGAGCAGTACTTC. This codes for CSASPLPGQEGEQYF.

CDR3 sequence reads: CASSQDKGSSYEQYF. The CDR3 coding sequence is TGCGCCAGCAGCCAAGATAAGGGGAGCTCCTACGAGCAGTACTTC. V usage is TRBV4-1 and J usage is TRBJ2-7, with D perhaps matching TRBD1 or TRBD2 (5 bases each). In germline, CDR1 is MGHRA, CDR2 YSYEKL. This CDR3 has 15 amino acids. V was clipped by 0 bases and J by 0 bases, with 9 bases between them.

Turning to this clonotype: A much larger clone lies a single base off, so this may be a read error. The rearrangement uses TRBV7-9 and TRBJ1-5; D ambiguous. The germline gives CDR1 SEHNR, CDR2 FQNEAQ (reference sequence). This CDR3 region has 13 residues. With 5 bases removed from V and 4 bases from J, the gap between germline ends came to 9 bases. The CDR3 loop reads CASSPGKNQPQHF. The CDR3 DNA is TGTGCCAGCAGCCCCGGAAAGAATCAGCCCCAGCATTTT. Complete variable domain (other parts from reference TRBV7-9 and TRBJ1-5): DTGVSQNPRHKITKRGQNVTFRCDPISEHNRLYWYRQTLGQGPEFLTYFQNEAQLEKSRLLSDRFSAERPKGSFSTLEIQRTEQGDSAMYLCASSPGKNQPQHFGDGTRLSIL.

This clonotype appeared a few times. This chain joins TRBV7-9 and TRBJ2-3; D might be TRBD1 (6 bases). Germline lookup yields CDR1 SEHNR and CDR2 FQNEAQ (reference sequence). V dropped 5 bases and J dropped 1 base, with 19 bases sitting between them. The CDR3 consists of 17 residues. CDR3 amino acids: CASSDGKVAGGTDTQYF. The CDR3 DNA follows: TGTGCCAGCAGCGACGGAAAGGTCGCAGGGGGCACAGATACGCAGTATTTT.